Below are 26 T cell receptor beta chains sequenced from a single sample in a study of CXCR3-negative and CXCR3-positive naive CD8 T cells. UMI-tagged TRB cDNA libraries were built via 5' RACE. With the 5' RACE reads reprocessed, TCRdb shows one record per CDR3 protein and no DNA. Its table records about 57,000 distinct CDR3 sequences. The sample was memory CD8+ T cells from blood. The source of these receptors is a human donor in good health. Some clones in this sample may be carry-over from other donors' samples.

The chain joins TRBV29-1 to TRBJ2-7; TCRdb names TRBD1, which stays unverified in the absence of DNA. CDR1 is SQVTM and CDR2 is ANQGSEA in the germline V gene. This CDR3 region has 15 residues. The CDR3 loop is CSVEEDGTGIDEQYF.

The chain is built from TRBV29-1 and TRBJ2-1; TCRdb picks TRBD1, but there is no DNA to check that call. This CDR3 comprises 13 residues. Germline CDR1 and CDR2: SQVTM and ANQGSEA. CDR3 region: CSVDEGGADEQFF.

V is TRBV12-3 or TRBV12-4 and J is TRBJ2-5; the TCRdb call, TRBD1, lacks DNA for checking. This CDR3 comprises 14 residues. The CDR3 loop reads CASSPGTGRETQYF.

The chain recombines TRBV4-3 with TRBJ2-2; TCRdb's D call of TRBD2 is untestable without DNA. The germline CDR1 and CDR2 sequences are LGHNA and YSLEER. The CDR3 is made up of 16 amino acids. CDR3 sequence: CASSPPPGGNTGELFF.

The chain links TRBV12-3 or TRBV12-4 to TRBJ2-1; with no DNA, the TCRdb D assignment of TRBD2 cannot be verified. This CDR3 comprises 16 residues. CDR3 sequence: CASSSSGSGRENEQFF.

The V call is TRBV6-2 or TRBV6-3, the J call TRBJ1-4. The germline V gene encodes CDR1 MNHEY and CDR2 SVGEGT. The CDR3 runs 14 residues. CDR3 sequence reads: CASSYSEDSGKLFF.

The V call is TRBV4-3, the J call TRBJ2-1; as DNA is missing, the TRBD1 call by TCRdb cannot be tested. Germline CDR1 LGHNA, CDR2 YSLEER. This CDR3 region has 14 residues. This CDR3 reads CASSPGQGFYEQFF.

Here the CDR3 reads CASSLEIGLRDYEQYF. V is TRBV5-1 and J is TRBJ2-7; TCRdb's assignment of TRBD2 cannot be checked, as there is no DNA. This CDR3 has 16 amino acids. Germline V gene sequence: CDR1 SGHRS, CDR2 YFSETQ.

CDR3 amino acids: CASSQDEGQGAHEQFF. This chain joins TRBV4-2 and TRBJ2-1; TCRdb names TRBD1, which stays unverified in the absence of DNA. The germline V gene encodes CDR1 LGHNA and CDR2 YNFKEQ. The CDR3 totals 16 residues.

The chain employs TRBV6-5 and TRBJ2-3; the TCRdb call, TRBD2, lacks DNA for checking. The CDR3 runs to 15 residues. The germline CDR1 and CDR2 sequences are MNHEY and SVGAGI. The CDR3 here is CASSYGDSGTDTQYF.

This rearrangement joins TRBV5-1 to TRBJ1-1. Germline V lookup: CDR1 SGHRS, CDR2 YFSETQ. The CDR3 is 14 residues long. The CDR3 is CASSRALENTEAFF.

The gene calls are TRBV5-1 and TRBJ2-2; lacking DNA, the TRBD1 call made by TCRdb goes unchecked. This CDR3 region has 13 residues. CDR1 and CDR2 (germline): SGHRS, YFSETQ. The CDR3 loop reads CASRPGGSGELFF.

This CDR3 is CASSALAGGADTQYF. The chain has TRBV6-4 and TRBJ2-3; TCRdb's D call of TRBD2 is untestable without DNA. Germline V gene sequence: CDR1 MRHNA, CDR2 SNTAGT. The CDR3 length is 15 residues.

The CDR3 spells CASTSGARYNEQFF. The chain carries TRBV19 and TRBJ2-1; TCRdb's D call, TRBD2, is unchecked because there is no DNA. In germline, CDR1 is LNHDA, CDR2 SQIVND (reference sequence). The CDR3 runs 14 residues.

This rearrangement joins TRBV7-9 to TRBJ2-7. CDR3 length equals 11 residues. Germline V CDR1 and CDR2: SEHNR, FQNEAQ (reference sequence). The CDR3: CASSAINEQYF.

This chain connects TRBV4-1 to TRBJ2-7. The CDR3 sequence is 15 residues long. Germline CDR1 reads MGHRA; CDR2 reads YSYEKL. This CDR3 reads CASSQGGRNNYEQYF.

The rearrangement links TRBV29-1 to TRBJ1-2; TCRdb selects TRBD1, and the lack of DNA leaves this call unchecked. This CDR3 comprises 12 residues. Germline V gives CDR1 SQVTM, CDR2 ANQGSEA. The CDR3 sequence is CSAGTGEDGYTF.

The chain recombines TRBV6-6 with TRBJ2-1. The CDR3 runs to 11 residues. The V gene's germline CDR1 is MNHNY and CDR2 SVGAGI (reference sequence). CDR3 sequence reads: CASSYTFEQFF.

The chain joins TRBV4-3 to TRBJ1-1; TCRdb names TRBD1, which stays unverified in the absence of DNA. Germline CDR1 is LGHNA and CDR2 is YSLEER. The CDR3 is made up of 15 amino acids. CDR3 protein: CASSQETDLTGIAFF.

The gene calls are TRBV2 and TRBJ2-2; TCRdb reports TRBD1, a call that lacks DNA to check it against. This CDR3 spans 14 amino acids. Looked up from germline, CDR1 is SNHLY and CDR2 is FYNNEI. CDR3 in amino acids: CATRDIREGGELFF.

The rearrangement uses TRBV7-8 and TRBJ1-2. The CDR3 loop spans 14 amino acids. Germline CDR1 is SGHVS and CDR2 is FQNEAQ. The CDR3: CASSLGLSPYGYTF.

The CDR3 spells CASGRDRALNQPQHF. V gene TRBV6-2 or TRBV6-3 combines with J gene TRBJ1-5; TCRdb's D gene call, TRBD1, goes unchecked for lack of DNA. Germline assignment: CDR1 MNHEY and CDR2 SVGEGT. The CDR3 loop spans 15 amino acids.

The chain uses TRBV6-2 or TRBV6-3 and TRBJ2-7; the TRBD1 assignment by TCRdb is unverifiable without DNA. CDR3 size: 14 residues. The germline V gene has CDR1 MNHEY and CDR2 SVGEGT. The CDR3 region is CASRPWDRPYEQYF.

This chain joins TRBV4-3 and TRBJ2-3; as DNA is missing, the TRBD1 call by TCRdb cannot be tested. Germline CDR1 is LGHNA and CDR2 is YSLEER. The CDR3 contains 14 residues. CDR3 in amino acids: CASSDRSSTDTQYF.

This CDR3 is CASSQDQGGYDEQFF. The chain carries TRBV3-1 and TRBJ2-1; TCRdb picks TRBD1, but there is no DNA to check that call. Germline lookup yields CDR1 LGHDT and CDR2 YNNKEL (reference sequence). CDR3 length equals 15 residues.

The chain carries TRBV7-9 and TRBJ1-5. The CDR3 is made up of 15 amino acids. Germline lookup yields CDR1 SEHNR and CDR2 FQNEAQ (reference sequence). The CDR3: CASSDGPDRNQPQHF. Looking up the rest from reference TRBV7-9 and TRBJ1-5 gives the full variable domain: DTGVSQNPRHKITKRGQNVTFRCDPISEHNRLYWYRQTLGQGPEFLTYFQNEAQLEKSRLLSDRFSAERPKGSFSTLEIQRTEQGDSAMYLCASSDGPDRNQPQHFGDGTRLSIL.